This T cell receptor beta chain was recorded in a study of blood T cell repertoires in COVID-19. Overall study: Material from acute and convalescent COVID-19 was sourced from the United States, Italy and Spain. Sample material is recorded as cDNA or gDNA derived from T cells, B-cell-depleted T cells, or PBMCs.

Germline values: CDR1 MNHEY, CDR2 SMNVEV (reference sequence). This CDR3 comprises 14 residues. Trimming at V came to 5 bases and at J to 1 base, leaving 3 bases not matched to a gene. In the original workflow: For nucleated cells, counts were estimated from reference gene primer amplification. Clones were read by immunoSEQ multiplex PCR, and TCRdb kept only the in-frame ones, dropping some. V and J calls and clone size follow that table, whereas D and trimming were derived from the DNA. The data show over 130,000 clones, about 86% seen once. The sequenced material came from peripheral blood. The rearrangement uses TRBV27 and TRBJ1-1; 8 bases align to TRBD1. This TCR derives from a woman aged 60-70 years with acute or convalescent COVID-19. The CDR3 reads CASSDRGGNTEAFF. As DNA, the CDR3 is TGTGCCAGCAGTGACAGGGGTGGGAACACTGAAGCTTTCTTT.